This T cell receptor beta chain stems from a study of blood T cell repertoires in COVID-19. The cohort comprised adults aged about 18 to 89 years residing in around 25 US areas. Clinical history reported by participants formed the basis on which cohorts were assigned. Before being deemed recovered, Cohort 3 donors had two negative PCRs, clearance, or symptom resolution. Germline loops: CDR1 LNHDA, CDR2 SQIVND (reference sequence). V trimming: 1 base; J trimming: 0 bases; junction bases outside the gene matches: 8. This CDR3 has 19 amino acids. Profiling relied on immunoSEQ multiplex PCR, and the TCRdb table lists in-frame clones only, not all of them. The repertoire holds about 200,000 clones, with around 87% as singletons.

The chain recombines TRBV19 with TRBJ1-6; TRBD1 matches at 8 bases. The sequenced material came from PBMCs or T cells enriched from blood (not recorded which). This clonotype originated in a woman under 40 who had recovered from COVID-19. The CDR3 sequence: CASSIARTGLSSYNSPLHF. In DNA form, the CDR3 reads TGTGCCAGTAGTATAGCTCGGACAGGGCTGAGCTCCTATAATTCACCCCTCCACTTT. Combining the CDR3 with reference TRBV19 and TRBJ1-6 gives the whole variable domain DGGITQSPKYLFRKEGQNVTLSCEQNLNHDAMYWYRQDPGQGLRLIYYSQIVNDFQKGDIAEGYSVSREKKESFPLTVTSAQKNPTAFYLCASSIARTGLSSYNSPLHFGNGTRLTVT.